A selection of T cell receptor beta chains follows, all from one sample in a study of blood T cells in healthy people across ages. TCRdb reprocessed the 5' RACE reads via MiXCR and lists one record per CDR3 protein. The profile shows approximately 1,100,000 distinct CDR3 sequences, less than 50% of them singletons. The sequenced sample was blood. The receptors here all came from a woman aged 60-75 years in good health. Each CDR3 is given with its conserved first and last residue. D genes are given only for firm matches.

V	J	D	CDR3
TRBV5-6	TRBJ2-1	-	CASSPAGTYNEQFF
TRBV7-2	-	TRBD2	CASSLESLAGLEQYF
TRBV5-1	TRBJ2-7	TRBD1	CASSLEGRGLTYEQYF
TRBV7-6	TRBJ2-3	TRBD2	CASSLAPLPTSGALASTDTQYF
TRBV10-3	-	TRBD1	CAIRPGQGDDEQYF
TRBV6-5	TRBJ1-2	-	CASSYGPVRGYGYTF
TRBV30	TRBJ2-7	TRBD2	CAWSGSSGIRNEQYF
TRBV7-3	TRBJ1-1	-	CASSLTGTITEAFF
TRBV5-1	TRBJ2-3	-	CASSFHPSTDTQYF
TRBV20-1	TRBJ1-1	-	CSARDNVNTEAFF
TRBV7-2	TRBJ2-4	-	CASSFGRQLGEQYF
TRBV27	TRBJ2-6	TRBD2	CASKFGGSGANVLTF
TRBV27	TRBJ2-7	TRBD1	CASSLYRGNYEQYF
TRBV6-5	TRBJ2-5	TRBD1	CASTGGQGKETQYF
TRBV12-3/TRBV12-4	TRBJ1-2	-	CASTLRPGQGGYTF
TRBV20-1	TRBJ2-1	-	CSASRGGNEQFF
TRBV2	-	TRBD2	CASSERTSGGETQYF
TRBV5-1	TRBJ1-1	TRBD1	CASSRGQINTEAFF
TRBV27	TRBJ2-5	TRBD2	CASSGGLAGRETQYF
TRBV25-1	TRBJ2-5	TRBD1	CASSESLPRGETQYF
TRBV5-1	TRBJ2-1	TRBD1	CASSLAPGRGTGNEQFF
TRBV29-1	TRBJ2-1	-	CSAVVRTAYNEQFF
TRBV7-9	TRBJ2-7	TRBD1	CAAGGPISYEQYF
TRBV29-1	TRBJ2-7	-	CSVVAQGGWDEQYF
TRBV5-1	TRBJ1-6	TRBD1	CASSFGTALSSPLHF
TRBV25-1	TRBJ1-2	-	CASRGQGGKNYSYTF
TRBV3-1	TRBJ2-1	TRBD2	CASSRRTSGNEQFF
TRBV24-1	TRBJ2-1	-	CATSDGGTPYNEQFF
TRBV5-5	TRBJ1-6	TRBD1	CASSWTGENSPLHF
TRBV5-1	TRBJ2-1	-	CASSFTERAAHNEQFF